This T cell receptor (beta chain) is from a study of CD8 T cells in Susac syndrome (dated 2019 in TCRdb). About the investigation overall: Whether CD8+ T cell activation and differentiation in Susac syndrome was antigen driven was tested using repertoire sequencing. Clonality of the CD8+ T cell repertoire was compared between roughly eleven healthy donors, about 14 Susac syndrome patients and some 15 multiple sclerosis patients. Here is what the overall study found, with its caveats: The number of individuals in the TCR sequencing and HLA analysis was recognized as being relatively small.

The CDR3 holds 14 amino acids from the cysteine to the phenylalanine. This entry keeps only the CDR3 DNA: 42 bases, framed from base 1. At the junction V is shortened by 4 bases and J by 0 bases, with 10 bases in between. The germline V gene (reference sequence) gives CDR1 as GTSNPN and CDR2 as SVGIG. Peripheral blood CD8+ and CD4+ T cells from healthy donors, Susac syndrome patients and multiple sclerosis patients were profiled using high-throughput TCR beta sequencing. Multiple sclerosis controls were treatment-naive patients with stable or active relapsing-remitting disease fulfilling revised McDonald criteria. CD8+ TEMRA cells were enriched by FACS, while bulk CD8+ and CD4+ T cells were purified by magnetic negative isolation. Blood was collected in EDTA tubes and processed within 24 hours, with PBMCs isolated through density gradient centrifugation. PBMCs intended for TCR sequencing were cryopreserved in liquid nitrogen and were subsequently thawed in a 37 degrees C water bath. Purity of sorted or isolated CD4+, CD8+ and CD8+ TEMRA cells was at least 90%.

RNA was extracted with the RNeasy kit and roughly 0.45 to 1 ug was reverse transcribed using random hexamers. TCR beta CDR3 regions were amplified with the immunoSEQ multiplex PCR assay covering 54 Vbeta and 13 Jbeta segments. To correct PCR amplification bias, a synthetic template baseline was used for both primer optimization and computational correction. Per the original workflow: Only productive sequences were kept, with reads annotated to V, D and J genes according to IMGT and analyzed in immunoSEQ Analyzer. Clonality was calculated as one minus the Shannon entropy normalized by log2 of the number of productive unique sequences. For each patient and control, public and private clones were evaluated among the 100 most prevalent clones. Susac-specific clones were defined as absent from healthy and MS cohorts, around 970 published viral clones and other ImmuneACCESS disease sequences. Using fastp trimming at Q25 and MiXCR clonotype assembly, TCRdb reanalyzed the public sequencing data and kept in-frame beta chains. Rows matching on CDR3 protein sequence are summarized as one entry with the most common DNA and genes. The V and J calls and clone size are TCRdb's, not the authors'. Within this sample are 350,000 to 550,000 distinct CDR3 sequences, with approximately 89% of them counted one time only. Approximately 0.11% of the sample is held by the ten biggest clonotypes.

As regards this clonotype: Its antigen remains undetermined. No qualities accompany the bases; no much larger clone lies one base away.

The source material was CD8+ T cells from PBMCs. The source of this sequence is a human donor with multiple sclerosis. The chain couples TRBV30 to TRBJ1-5, and the D gene may be TRBD1, 6 bases matching. The CDR3 region: CAWKGGSSNQPQHF. The DNA sequence is as follows: TGTGCCTGGAAGGGGGGAAGTAGCAATCAGCCCCAGCATTTT.